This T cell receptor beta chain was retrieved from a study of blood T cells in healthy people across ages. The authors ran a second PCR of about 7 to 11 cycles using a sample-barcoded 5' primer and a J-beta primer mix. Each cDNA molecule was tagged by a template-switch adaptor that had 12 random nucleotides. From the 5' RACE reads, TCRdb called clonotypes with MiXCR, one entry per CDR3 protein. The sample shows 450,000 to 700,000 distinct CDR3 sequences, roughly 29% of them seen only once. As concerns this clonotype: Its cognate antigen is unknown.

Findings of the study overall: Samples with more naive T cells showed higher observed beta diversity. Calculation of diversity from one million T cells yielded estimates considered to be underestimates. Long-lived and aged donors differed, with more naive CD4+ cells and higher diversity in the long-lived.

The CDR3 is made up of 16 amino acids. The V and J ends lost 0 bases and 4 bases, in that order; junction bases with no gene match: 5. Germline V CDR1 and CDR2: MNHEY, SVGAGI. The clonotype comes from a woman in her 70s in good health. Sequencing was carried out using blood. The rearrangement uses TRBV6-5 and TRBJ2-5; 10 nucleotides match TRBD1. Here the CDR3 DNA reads TGTGCCAGCAGTTACTCGGGACAGGGGTTGGGAGAGACCCAGTACTTC. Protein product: CASSYSGQGLGETQYF.